Listed here are 16 T cell receptor beta chains from one sample, sequenced in a study of CD8 T cells in ankylosing spondylitis. Study results and limitations: Ankylosing spondylitis blood appeared to carry a characteristic TCR beta motif of 7 or 8 highly homologous variants.

TCRdb re-analysed the 5' RACE reads in MiXCR, keeping a single row per CDR3 protein. The repertoire holds about 800,000 distinct CDR3 sequences, with 10% to 15% as singletons. These receptors have no identified antigens. Material for sequencing was blood, either unsorted or a sorted T cell fraction (not recorded which). These receptors came from a male donor with ankylosing spondylitis.

There are a few counts of this clonotype. The V call is TRBV25-1, the J call TRBJ1-1, with D uncertain. Trimming removed 3 bases at V and 8 bases at J, with 10 bases between. Germline CDR1 MGHDK, CDR2 SYGVNS. The CDR3 consists of 12 residues. CDR3 nucleotides: TGTGCCAGCAGTGACATGAAGATGGAAGCTTTCTTT. This gives the protein CASSDMKMEAFF. Variable domain in full (rest from reference TRBV25-1 and TRBJ1-1): EADIYQTPRYLVIGTGKKITLECSQTMGHDKMYWYQQDPGMELHLIHYSYGVNSTEKGDLSSESTVSRIRTEHFPLTLESARPSHTSQYLCASSDMKMEAFFGQGTRLTVV.

This clonotype was observed a handful of times. The chain combines TRBV2 with TRBJ2-6; possibly TRBD2 for D (6 bases). V dropped 5 bases and J dropped 4 bases, with 9 bases sitting between them. This CDR3 has 14 residues. The germline CDR1 and CDR2 sequences are SNHLY and FYNNEI. In DNA, the CDR3 is TGTGCCAGCAGTCGGGAGTCCGGGGCCAACGTCCTGACTTTC. Translating gives CASSRESGANVLTF.

This clonotype showed up just a few times. The V and J genes are TRBV28 and TRBJ1-4; D possibly corresponds to TRBD1 (6 bases). This CDR3 region has 15 residues. Between the trimmed V and J ends, which lost 4 bases and 3 bases, there was a span of 12 bases. Per the germline V gene, CDR1 is MDHEN and CDR2 is SYDVKM. The CDR3 DNA reads TGTGCCAGCAGTTGGGGCGGGGGCCCTAATGAAAAACTGTTTTTT. Residues: CASSWGGGPNEKLFF.

This chain joins TRBV4-3 and TRBJ2-1; either TRBD1 or TRBD2 may fit D (5 bases each). This CDR3 comprises 18 residues. The V end lost 0 bases, the J end lost 13 bases, and 28 bases lay between the germline ends. Germline V gives CDR1 LGHNA, CDR2 YSLEER. Here the CDR3 reads CASSQDRRRQGGAFGQFF. The CDR3 DNA follows: TGCGCCAGCAGCCAAGATAGGCGGAGGCAGGGTGGGGCCTTCGGACAGTTCTTC.

This clonotype turned up a few times. The chain joins TRBV12-3 or TRBV12-4 to TRBJ2-7; D is possibly TRBD2 (6 bases). CDR3 size: 15 residues. With 5 bases removed from V and 4 bases from J, the gap between germline ends came to 18 bases. The CDR3 spells CASSPVGGSSYEQYF. In nucleotides, the CDR3 is TGTGCCAGCAGTCCCGTCGGAGGGAGTAGTTACGAGCAGTACTTC.

This clonotype was counted only a few times. The CDR3 spells CSASGQNTDTQYF. The CDR3 DNA sequence: TGCAGTGCTAGTGGGCAGAACACAGATACGCAGTATTTT. The rearrangement links TRBV20-1 to TRBJ2-3; no clear D. The CDR3 loop spans 13 amino acids. V lost 3 bases and J lost 2, with 9 bases in between. Germline loops: CDR1 DFQATT, CDR2 SNEGSKA (reference sequence).

The chain recombines TRBV18 with TRBJ2-7, with no clear D. The CDR3 spans 13 residues. Trimming took 3 bases from V and 5 from J, leaving 11 bases between them. Germline loops: CDR1 KGHSH, CDR2 LQKENI. CDR3 region: CASSPRLSNEQYF. The CDR3 DNA is TGTGCCAGCTCACCGCGGTTGTCGAACGAGCAGTACTTC.

This chain connects TRBV4-2 to TRBJ2-2, with 7 bases lining up with TRBD1. Germline V gene lookup returns CDR1 LGHNA and CDR2 YNFKEQ. There are 18 residues in the CDR3. Losses at the gene ends were 0 bases for V and 2 bases for J; bases not matched to a gene: 9. CDR3 DNA sequence: TGTGCCAGCAGCCAAGAACGGCCCGGGACAGACAACACCGGGGAGCTGTTTTTT. This encodes CASSQERPGTDNTGELFF.

This clonotype came up a few times. CDR3 amino acids: CSARDRLAGQETQYF. For the CDR3, the DNA is TGCAGTGCTAGAGATCGGCTAGCGGGGCAAGAGACCCAGTACTTC. The rearrangement links TRBV20-1 to TRBJ2-5; 9 bases are a match to TRBD2. The V segment lost 0 bases and the J segment 2 bases; nucleotides outside the gene matches: 4. CDR1 and CDR2 (germline): DFQATT, SNEGSKA (reference sequence). The CDR3 extends over 15 amino acids.

This clonotype has a handful of counts. The chain joins TRBV6-1 to TRBJ2-1; no clear D gene. The germline gives CDR1 MNHNS, CDR2 SASEGT. The CDR3 loop spans 13 amino acids. The V gene lost 7 bases and the J gene lost 4 bases, with 11 bases spanning the gap. Written as DNA, the CDR3 is TGTGCCAGCACGGGCCCCTTTTACAATGAGCAGTTCTTC. Its translation is CASTGPFYNEQFF.

The V and J genes are TRBV3-1 and TRBJ2-1; 7 nucleotides align to TRBD2. Trimming took 4 bases from V and 9 from J; bases not matched to a gene: 12. The CDR3 totals 15 residues. Germline-derived CDR1 and CDR2 are LGHDT and YNNKEL (reference sequence). This chain's CDR3 is CASSPSQAGSGEQFF. The DNA of the CDR3 is TGTGCCAGCAGCCCCAGCCAAGCGGGATCGGGTGAGCAGTTCTTC.

This clonotype occurred a few times. The chain links TRBV4-3 to TRBJ1-2, with 9 positions matching TRBD1. The CDR3 runs to 15 residues. Germline loops: CDR1 LGHNA, CDR2 YSLEER. Losses at the gene ends were 6 bases for V and 2 bases for J; bases not matched to a gene: 7. CDR3 DNA sequence: TGCGCCAGCAGTATCACCGGGACAGGGAACTATGGCTACACCTTC. Protein sequence: CASSITGTGNYGYTF.

This sequence joins TRBV5-4 and TRBJ2-1; 14 positions match TRBD2. The CDR3 length is 20 residues. J lost 0 bases, V lost 0 bases, and 8 bases had no gene match. CDR1 is SGHNT, CDR2 YYREEE, per germline (reference sequence). CDR3 sequence (DNA): TGTGCCAGCAGCTTGGCCCGGACTAGCGGGAGGTACAGCTCCTACAATGAGCAGTTCTTC. Its translation: CASSLARTSGRYSSYNEQFF.

This clonotype was observed a handful of times. The CDR3 bases are TGTGCCACCAGTCTGACTAGCGGCGGTGGGGATACGCAGTATTTT. It is translated as CATSLTSGGGDTQYF. This rearrangement joins TRBV24-1 to TRBJ2-3; 9 bases align to TRBD2. CDR1 and CDR2 (germline): KGHDR, SFDVKD. The CDR3 is made up of 15 amino acids. With 6 bases clipped from V and 6 bases from J, the junction kept 9 bases outside the gene matches.

This clonotype was seen only a few times. The J gene is TRBJ2-7, the V gene TRBV10-1; tentatively, D is TRBD2 (5 bases). CDR1 and CDR2 (germline): WNHNN, SYGVQD (reference sequence). The CDR3 spans 14 residues. V dropped 1 base and J dropped 4 bases, with 11 bases sitting between them. The CDR3 coding sequence is TGCGCCAGCAGTGAGTTCGGGAAACCTTACGAGCAGTACTTC. Translation: CASSEFGKPYEQYF.

This clonotype has ten or more counts. The genes are TRBV10-3 and TRBJ2-5, with D possibly being TRBD2 (6 bases). Germline values: CDR1 ENHRY, CDR2 SYGVKD. The CDR3 has 14 amino acids. V was trimmed by 5 bases and J by 4 bases, leaving 14 bases between them. DNA of the CDR3: TGTGCCATCAGTTTTTACCAGGGAGGAGAGACCCAGTACTTC. Translating it yields CAISFYQGGETQYF.